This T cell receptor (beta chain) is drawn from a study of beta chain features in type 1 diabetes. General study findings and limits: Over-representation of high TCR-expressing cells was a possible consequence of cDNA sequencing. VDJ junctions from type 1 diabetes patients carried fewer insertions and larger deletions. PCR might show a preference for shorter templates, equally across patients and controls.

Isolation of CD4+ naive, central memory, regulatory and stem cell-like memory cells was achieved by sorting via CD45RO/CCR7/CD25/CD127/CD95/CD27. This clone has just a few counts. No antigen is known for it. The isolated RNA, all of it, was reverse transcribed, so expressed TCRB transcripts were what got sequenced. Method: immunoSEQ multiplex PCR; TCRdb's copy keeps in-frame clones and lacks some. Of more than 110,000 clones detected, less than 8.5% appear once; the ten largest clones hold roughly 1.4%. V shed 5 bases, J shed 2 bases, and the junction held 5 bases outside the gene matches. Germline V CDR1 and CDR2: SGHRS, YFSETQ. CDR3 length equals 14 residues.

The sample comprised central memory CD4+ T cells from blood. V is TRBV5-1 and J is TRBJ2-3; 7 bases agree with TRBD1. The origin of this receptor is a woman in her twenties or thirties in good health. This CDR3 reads CASRTQGNTDTQYF. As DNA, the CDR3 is TGCGCCAGCAGGACACAGGGGAACACAGATACGCAGTATTTT.